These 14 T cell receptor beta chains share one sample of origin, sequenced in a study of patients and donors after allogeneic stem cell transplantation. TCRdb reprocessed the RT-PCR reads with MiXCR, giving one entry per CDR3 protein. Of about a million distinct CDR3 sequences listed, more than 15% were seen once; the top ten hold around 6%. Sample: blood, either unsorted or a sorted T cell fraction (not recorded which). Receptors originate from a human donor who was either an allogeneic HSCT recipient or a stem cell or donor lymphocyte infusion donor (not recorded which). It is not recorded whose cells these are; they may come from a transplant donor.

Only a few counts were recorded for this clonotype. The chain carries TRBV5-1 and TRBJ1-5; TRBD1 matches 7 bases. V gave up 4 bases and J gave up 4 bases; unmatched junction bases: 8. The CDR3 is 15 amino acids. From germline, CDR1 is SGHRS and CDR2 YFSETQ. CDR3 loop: CASSPGTDFNQPQHF. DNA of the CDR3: TGCGCCAGCAGCCCCGGGACAGACTTTAATCAGCCCCAGCATTTT.

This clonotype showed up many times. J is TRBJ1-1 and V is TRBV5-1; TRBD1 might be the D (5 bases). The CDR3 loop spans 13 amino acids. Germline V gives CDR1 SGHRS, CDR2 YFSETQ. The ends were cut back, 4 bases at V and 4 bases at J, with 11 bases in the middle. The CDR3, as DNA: TGCGCCAGCAGCGAGGGACGGGGCACTGAAGCTTTCTTT. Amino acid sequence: CASSEGRGTEAFF.

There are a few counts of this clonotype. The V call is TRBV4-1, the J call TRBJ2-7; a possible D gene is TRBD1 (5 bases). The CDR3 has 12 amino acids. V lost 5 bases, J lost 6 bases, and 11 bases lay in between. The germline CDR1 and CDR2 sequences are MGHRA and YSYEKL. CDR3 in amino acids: CASSTITGEQYF. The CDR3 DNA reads TGCGCCAGCAGCACAATCACAGGCGAGCAGTACTTC.

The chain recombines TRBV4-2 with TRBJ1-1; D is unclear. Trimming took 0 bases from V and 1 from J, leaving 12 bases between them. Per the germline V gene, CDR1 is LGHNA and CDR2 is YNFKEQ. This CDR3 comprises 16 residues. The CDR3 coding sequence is TGTGCCAGCAGCCAAGATGTCACACGTGGGAACACTGAAGCTTTCTTT. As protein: CASSQDVTRGNTEAFF.

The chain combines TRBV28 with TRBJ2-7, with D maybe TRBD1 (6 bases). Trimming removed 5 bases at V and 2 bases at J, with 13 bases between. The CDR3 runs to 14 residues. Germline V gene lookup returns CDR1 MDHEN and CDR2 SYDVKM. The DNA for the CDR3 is TGTGCCAGCAGTCAATACAGGGAACCCTACGAGCAGTACTTC. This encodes CASSQYREPYEQYF.

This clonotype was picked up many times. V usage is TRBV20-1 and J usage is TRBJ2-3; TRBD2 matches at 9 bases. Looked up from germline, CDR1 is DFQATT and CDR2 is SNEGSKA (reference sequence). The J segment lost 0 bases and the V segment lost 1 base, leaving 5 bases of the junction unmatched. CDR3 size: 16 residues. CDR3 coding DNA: TGCAGTGCTAGAGGCATGACTAGCGGAAGCACAGATACGCAGTATTTT. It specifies CSARGMTSGSTDTQYF.

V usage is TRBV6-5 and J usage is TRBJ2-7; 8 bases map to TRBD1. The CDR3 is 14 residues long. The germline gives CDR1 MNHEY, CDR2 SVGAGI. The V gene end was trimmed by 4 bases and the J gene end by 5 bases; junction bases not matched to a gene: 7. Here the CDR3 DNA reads TGTGCCAGCAGTTTTGGCAGGGGGCCGGACGAGCAGTACTTC. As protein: CASSFGRGPDEQYF.

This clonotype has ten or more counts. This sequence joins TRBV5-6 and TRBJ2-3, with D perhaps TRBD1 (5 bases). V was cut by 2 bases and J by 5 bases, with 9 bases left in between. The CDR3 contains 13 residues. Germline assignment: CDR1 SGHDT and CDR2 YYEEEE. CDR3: CASSLRQLDTQYF. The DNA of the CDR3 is TGTGCCAGCAGCTTAAGACAGTTAGATACGCAGTATTTT. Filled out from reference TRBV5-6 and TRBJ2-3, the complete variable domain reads DAGVTQSPTHLIKTRGQQVTLRCSPKSGHDTVSWYQQALGQGPQFIFQYYEEEERQRGNFPDRFSGHQFPNYSSELNVNALLLGDSALYLCASSLRQLDTQYFGPGTRLTVL.

The CDR3 protein is CASTKPGLAGARSYNEQFF. As DNA, the CDR3 is TGTGCCAGCACCAAGCCGGGACTAGCGGGAGCCCGGTCCTACAATGAGCAGTTCTTC. The chain couples TRBV11-1 to TRBJ2-1, with TRBD2 identical over 14 bases. V was pared by 7 bases and J by 1 base, with 12 bases of the junction left unmatched. The CDR3 contains 19 residues. The germline V gene encodes CDR1 SGHAT and CDR2 FQDESV (reference sequence).

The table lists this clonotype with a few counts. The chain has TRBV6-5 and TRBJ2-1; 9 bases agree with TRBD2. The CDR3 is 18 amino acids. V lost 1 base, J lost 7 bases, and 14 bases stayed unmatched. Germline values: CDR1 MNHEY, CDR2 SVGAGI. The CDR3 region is CASSYFSLDSGSKNEQFF. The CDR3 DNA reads TGTGCCAGCAGTTACTTCTCATTGGATAGCGGGAGTAAGAATGAGCAGTTCTTC.

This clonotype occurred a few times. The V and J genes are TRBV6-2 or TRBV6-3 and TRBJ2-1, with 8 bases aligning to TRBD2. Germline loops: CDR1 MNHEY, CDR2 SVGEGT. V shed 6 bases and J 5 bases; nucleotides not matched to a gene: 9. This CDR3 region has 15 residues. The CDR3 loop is CASRPGGFANNEQFF. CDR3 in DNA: TGTGCCAGCAGGCCGGGAGGGTTTGCGAACAATGAGCAGTTCTTC.

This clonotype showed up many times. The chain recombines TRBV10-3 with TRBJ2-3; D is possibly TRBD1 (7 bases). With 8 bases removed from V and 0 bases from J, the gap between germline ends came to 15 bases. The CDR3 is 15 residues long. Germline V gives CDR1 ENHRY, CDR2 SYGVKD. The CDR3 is CAIGPTGTSTDTQYF. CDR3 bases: TGTGCCATCGGACCGACAGGGACTAGCACAGATACGCAGTATTTT.

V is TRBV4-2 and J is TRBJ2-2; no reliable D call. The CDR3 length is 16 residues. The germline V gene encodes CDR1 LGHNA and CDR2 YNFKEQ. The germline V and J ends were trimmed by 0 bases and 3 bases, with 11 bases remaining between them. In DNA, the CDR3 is TGTGCCAGCAGCCAAGAAGGGCTACTGGACACCGGGGAGCTGTTTTTT. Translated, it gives CASSQEGLLDTGELFF.

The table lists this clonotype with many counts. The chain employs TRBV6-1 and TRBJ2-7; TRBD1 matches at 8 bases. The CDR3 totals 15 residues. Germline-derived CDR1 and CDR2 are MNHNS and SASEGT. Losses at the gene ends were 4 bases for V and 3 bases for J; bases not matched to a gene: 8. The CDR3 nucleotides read TGTGCCAGCAGTGCCCTGATCGGGACAGGCTACGAGCAGTACTTC. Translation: CASSALIGTGYEQYF.